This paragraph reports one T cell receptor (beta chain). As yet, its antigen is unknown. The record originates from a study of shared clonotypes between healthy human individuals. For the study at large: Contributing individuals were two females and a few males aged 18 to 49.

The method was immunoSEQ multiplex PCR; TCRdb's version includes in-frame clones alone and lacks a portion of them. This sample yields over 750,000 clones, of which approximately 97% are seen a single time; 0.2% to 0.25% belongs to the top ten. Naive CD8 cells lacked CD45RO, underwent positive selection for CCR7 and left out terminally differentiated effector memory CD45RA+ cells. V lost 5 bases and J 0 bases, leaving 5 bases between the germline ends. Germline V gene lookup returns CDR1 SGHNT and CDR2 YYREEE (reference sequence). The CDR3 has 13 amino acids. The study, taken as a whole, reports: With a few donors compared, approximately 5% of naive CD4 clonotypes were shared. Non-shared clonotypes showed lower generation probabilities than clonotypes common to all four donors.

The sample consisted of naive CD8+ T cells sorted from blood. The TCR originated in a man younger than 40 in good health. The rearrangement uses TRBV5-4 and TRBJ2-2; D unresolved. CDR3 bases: TGTGCCAGCAGACAGTCGAACACCGGGGAGCTGTTTTTT. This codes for CASRQSNTGELFF.